This TCR beta chain was identified in a study of cytomegalovirus exposure and HLA in healthy donors. Study-wide points: Among TCR beta chains, those listed as cytomegalovirus-associated numbered around 160. Reportedly, cytomegalovirus status was diagnosed with high sensitivity and specificity.

13 Jbeta primers and 60 Vbeta primers were used for the PCR. Assay: immunoSEQ multiplex PCR; the TCRdb copy retains only in-frame clones and omits some. The sample contains roughly 90,000 clones, approximately 80% of which appear only once. About this clone: Antigen unknown.

The V end lost 0 bases, the J end lost 5 bases, and 3 bases lay between the germline ends. The CDR3 contains 12 residues. CDR1 is MNHNS, CDR2 SASEGT, per germline. The sample comprised PBMCs. The chain employs TRBV6-1 and TRBJ2-3, with D unclear. This clonotype was obtained from a man between 25 and 39 years old in good health and CMV-seropositive. This chain's CDR3 is CASSEAGDTQYF. In DNA, the CDR3 is TGTGCCAGCAGTGAAGCCGGAGATACGCAGTATTTT.